This entry lists 4 T cell receptor beta chains sequenced from one sample in a study of CD8+ T cells in alopecia areata (dated by TCRdb to the late 2010s). The time point label here, explained by the study, means: baseline before oral tofacitinib. Libraries were prepared through the immunoSEQ multiplex PCR assay. RNA was extracted from all samples and reverse transcribed into cDNA, which served as template for TCR sequencing. In its TCRdb copy, this immuneACCESS table keeps in-frame sequences only and misses some clones. Where compared with another copy, unresolved V genes explain less than half of these, and the others have no known cause. Present in this sample are roughly 250,000 clones, 65% to 70% of which were seen just once. The ten largest clones take up around 1.2% of the sample. Specimen: CD4+ T cells sorted from blood, collected at week 0. The receptor source for this set is a human donor with alopecia areata.

This chain joins TRBV30 and TRBJ1-1; no reliable D call. V shed 4 bases and J shed 0 bases, with 6 bases lying between them. Germline V CDR1 and CDR2: GTSNPN, SVGIG (reference sequence). This CDR3 is 12 amino acids long. CDR3 nucleotide sequence: TGTGCCTGGAAACAGATGAACACTGAAGCTTTCTTT. It codes for CAWKQMNTEAFF.

The CDR3 sequence is CSVIPGTRNTGELFF. The CDR3 DNA follows: TGCAGCGTTATCCCCGGGACTAGGAACACCGGGGAGCTGTTTTTT. This sequence joins TRBV29-1 and TRBJ2-2, with TRBD2 identical over 8 bases. This CDR3 region has 15 residues. Trimming took 5 bases from V and 1 from J; bases not matched to a gene: 6. Per germline, CDR1 SQVTM and CDR2 ANQGSEA.

The chain is built from TRBV9 and TRBJ1-2; possible D gene TRBD1, 5 bases. V lost 7 bases and J 3 bases, leaving 10 bases between the germline ends. CDR1 and CDR2 from the germline V gene are SGDLS and YYNGEE. There are 12 residues in the CDR3. Here the CDR3 reads CASQARDYGYTF. As DNA, the CDR3 is TGTGCCAGCCAAGCCAGGGACTATGGCTACACCTTC.

The chain has TRBV15 and TRBJ2-1; D may correspond to TRBD1 or TRBD2 (6 bases each). The CDR3 covers 18 residues. Looked up from germline, CDR1 is LNHNV and CDR2 is YYDKDF (reference sequence). V gave up 2 bases and J gave up 6 bases, with 23 bases separating them. The CDR3 region has the DNA TGTGCCACCAGCAGACCCCCTAATTGGGGGGCGAATACCAATGAGCAGTTCTTC. Translated, it gives CATSRPPNWGANTNEQFF.